This T cell receptor (beta chain) is from a study of Ad26.COV2.S vaccination and SARS-CoV-2 variants. Across the whole study: This donor came from the COV1001 trial of Ad26.COV2.S. Ad26.COV2.S was injected intramuscularly once or twice, 56 days apart. Broader study findings: Those who received vaccine or placebo ended up with similar non-spike TCR breadth. The TCR breadth and depth analyses may have understated or missed part of the total T cell responses.

Sample treatment: over 15 received Ad26.COV2.S at low or high dose, single or two shots; 5 received placebo; per-sample allocation not given. Day 63 after the first injection of vaccine or placebo was the sampling time. Turning to this clone: Its specificity is not known. The same CDR3 is also encoded by other DNA sequences in this sample.

Only in-frame clones appear in the TCRdb table, and some are missing; sequencing was by immunoSEQ multiplex PCR. The data hold over 400,000 clones, with about nine tenths observed a single time. Sequencing was performed on peripheral blood, taken in a trial of Ad26.COV2.S vaccine versus placebo. This clonotype was sampled from a person between 18 and 60 years old who received the Ad26.COV2.S COVID-19 vaccine or a placebo.

For the CDR3, the DNA is TGTGCCAGTAGCCTGACAGGGGTAAACACTGAAGCTTTCTTT. Protein: CASSLTGVNTEAFF. The chain uses TRBV19 and TRBJ1-1; TRBD1 aligns across 8 bases. V lost 6 bases to trimming and J lost 2 bases; unmatched junction nucleotides: 5. The V gene's germline CDR1 is LNHDA and CDR2 SQIVND (reference sequence). CDR3 length equals 14 residues.